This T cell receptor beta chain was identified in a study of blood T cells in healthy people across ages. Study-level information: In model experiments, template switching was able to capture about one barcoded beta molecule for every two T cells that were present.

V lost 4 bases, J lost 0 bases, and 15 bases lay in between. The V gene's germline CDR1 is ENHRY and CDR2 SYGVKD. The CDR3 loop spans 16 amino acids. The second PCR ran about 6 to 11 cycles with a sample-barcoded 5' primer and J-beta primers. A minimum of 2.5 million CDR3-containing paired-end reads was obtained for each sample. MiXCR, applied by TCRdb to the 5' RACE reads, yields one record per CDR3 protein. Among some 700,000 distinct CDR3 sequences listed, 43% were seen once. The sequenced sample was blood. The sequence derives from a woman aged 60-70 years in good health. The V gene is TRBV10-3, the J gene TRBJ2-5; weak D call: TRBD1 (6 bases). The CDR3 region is CAISAGQKPDQETQYF. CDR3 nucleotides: TGTGCCATCAGTGCCGGACAGAAACCCGACCAAGAGACCCAGTACTTC.